This is a list of T cell receptor beta chains from one sample in a study of cytomegalovirus exposure and HLA in healthy donors. Using immunoSEQ multiplex PCR, the repertoire was profiled, and TCRdb retains in-frame clones only, with some absent. The table has 130,000 to 150,000 clones, less than 90% seen once. The sequenced sample consisted of PBMCs. The receptors stem from a man between 18 and 35 years old in good health and CMV-seronegative. CDR3s include the opening cysteine and the closing phenylalanine or tryptophan.

V	length	J	CDR3
TRBV9	16	TRBJ1-3	CASSAEDRVPGNTIYF
TRBV9	14	TRBJ2-1	CASSFFTGDGEQFF
TRBV5-6	11	TRBJ1-1	CASSTGQRAFF
TRBV2	12	TRBJ2-5	CASSERIETQYF
TRBV7-2	14	TRBJ1-5	CASSSQGADQPQHF
TRBV13	15	TRBJ2-5	CASSLQPTSQETQYF
TRBV7-9	15	TRBJ2-6	CASSFGGAGANVLTF
TRBV6-1	10	TRBJ2-3	CATLRDTQYF
TRBV25-1	15	TRBJ2-7	CASSDPGQGRYEQYF
TRBV7-9	13	TRBJ2-5	CASRPSLQETQYF
TRBV4-1	18	TRBJ2-2	CASSPLQSSGRVPGELFF
TRBV10-1	14	TRBJ1-6	CASNPRGGNSPLHF
TRBV7-2	14	TRBJ1-3	CASSYSHSGNTIYF
TRBV27	15	TRBJ1-4	CASSRQGAANEKLFF
TRBV7-2	17	TRBJ2-2	CASSLVFIGQLTGELFF
TRBV7-9	13	TRBJ1-1	CASSLEGGTEAFF
TRBV5-1	15	TRBJ1-1	CASSPGGGAVTEAFF
TRBV6-6	14	TRBJ2-7	CASRPQDITYEQYF
TRBV6-1	14	TRBJ2-7	CASRQGVGGYEQYF
TRBV7-8	11	TRBJ2-1	CASSLGTQQFF
TRBV9	16	TRBJ1-4	CASRTPLGAQNEKLFF
TRBV12-5	17	TRBJ2-7	CASGLVLFGQVTYEQYF
TRBV2	11	TRBJ1-1	CASPGQIEAFF
TRBV27	13	TRBJ2-5	CASRISGTETQYF
TRBV27	13	TRBJ2-7	CASSLSGAEEQYF